What follows are 30 T cell receptor beta chains derived from one specimen sequenced in a study of blood T cell repertoires in COVID-19. Sequencing used immunoSEQ multiplex PCR; TCRdb keeps in-frame clones, though not all of them. Counted here are a few hundred thousand clones, about three quarters occurring once; the ten biggest clones make up about 7.2%. The sequencing input was peripheral blood. The receptors come from a woman in her seventies with acute or convalescent COVID-19.

CDR3 sequence reads: CASSPLGRQPQHF. CDR3 nucleotide sequence: TGTGCCAGCAGTCCCTTAGGGAGGCAGCCCCAGCATTTT. V gene TRBV6-5 combines with J gene TRBJ1-5; D is uncertain. Trimming removed 5 bases at V and 7 bases at J, with 12 bases between. In germline, CDR1 is MNHEY, CDR2 SVGAGI. The CDR3 runs to 13 residues.

CDR3 region: CSASRQGGGGGNTIYF. The CDR3, as DNA: TGCAGTGCTAGTCGACAGGGAGGTGGCGGGGGAAACACCATATATTTT. The rearrangement uses TRBV20-1 and TRBJ1-3; TRBD1 matches at 7 bases. The CDR3 consists of 16 residues. V was clipped by 3 bases and J by 4 bases; unmatched bases: 12. CDR1 DFQATT and CDR2 SNEGSKA come from the germline V gene (reference sequence).

The V call is TRBV19, the J call TRBJ2-1; 7 bases match TRBD2. Germline-derived CDR1 and CDR2 are LNHDA and SQIVND (reference sequence). The CDR3 is 15 amino acids. J was trimmed by 6 bases and V by 2 bases; bases with no gene match: 7. The CDR3 nucleotides read TGTGCCAGTAGTATATTATCCGGGGGGAGCAATGAGCAGTTCTTC. Residues: CASSILSGGSNEQFF.

The V gene is TRBV5-1, the J gene TRBJ2-5; maybe TRBD1 (7 bases). The CDR3 totals 15 residues. Germline V gene lookup returns CDR1 SGHRS and CDR2 YFSETQ. The V and J ends lost 7 bases and 3 bases respectively, with 19 bases between them. CDR3 in amino acids: CASRPRGGGEETQYF. The CDR3 DNA is TGCGCCAGCCGGCCGAGAGGGGGCGGGGAAGAGACCCAGTACTTC. Based on the CDR3 plus reference TRBV5-1 and TRBJ2-5, the full variable domain is KAGVTQTPRYLIKTRGQQVTLSCSPISGHRSVSWYQQTPGQGLQFLFEYFSETQRNKGNFPGRFSGRQFSNSRSEMNVSTLELGDSALYLCASRPRGGGEETQYFGPGTRLLVL.

CDR3 coding DNA: TGTGCCAGCAGTGAAACAAGCGGGGGGGCCCCAGATACGCAGTATTTT. Translating gives CASSETSGGAPDTQYF. The rearrangement links TRBV2 to TRBJ2-3, with TRBD2 identical over 10 bases. This CDR3 has 16 residues. V dropped 2 bases and J dropped 4; count of bases not matched to a gene: 6. Germline V gene sequence: CDR1 SNHLY, CDR2 FYNNEI.

J is TRBJ1-1 and V is TRBV2; 8 bases line up with TRBD1. Germline V CDR1 and CDR2: SNHLY, FYNNEI. Trimming took 4 bases from V and 11 from J; bases not matched to a gene: 15. This CDR3 contains 15 residues. The CDR3 DNA reads as TGTGCCAGCAGTGTAGGGGACAGGAAAAACCGGGGGGCTTTCTTT. Amino acid sequence: CASSVGDRKNRGAFF.

This chain uses TRBV7-3 with TRBJ2-3; D gene uncertain. The CDR3 runs to 16 residues. In germline, CDR1 is SGHTA, CDR2 FQGTGA. V lost 0 bases and J lost 0, with 10 bases in between. The CDR3 DNA reads TGTGCCAGCAGCTTAACTACTGACTTCAGCACAGATACGCAGTATTTT. Protein sequence: CASSLTTDFSTDTQYF.

The V call is TRBV2, the J call TRBJ1-2, with 7 positions matching TRBD1. The CDR3 is made up of 14 amino acids. Germline lookup yields CDR1 SNHLY and CDR2 FYNNEI. The V gene end was trimmed by 5 bases and the J gene end by 4 bases; junction bases not matched to a gene: 7. CDR3 region: CASSYEGQAYGYTF. The DNA for the CDR3 is TGTGCCAGCAGTTACGAAGGACAGGCCTATGGCTACACCTTC. The whole variable domain, remainder taken from reference TRBV2 and TRBJ1-2, is EPEVTQTPSHQVTQMGQEVILRCVPISNHLYFYWYRQILGQKVEFLVSFYNNEISEKSEIFDDQFSVERPDGSNFTLKIRSTKLEDSAMYFCASSYEGQAYGYTFGSGTRLTVV.

This chain joins TRBV25-1 and TRBJ2-3, with 9 bases fitting TRBD2. The CDR3 spans 12 residues. The ends lost 8 bases at V and 5 bases at J; junction bases unmatched: 2. Germline V gene sequence: CDR1 MGHDK, CDR2 SYGVNS. The CDR3 protein is CASLSGGDTQYF. The CDR3 nucleotides are TGTGCCAGCCTTAGCGGGGGAGATACGCAGTATTTT.

The gene calls are TRBV29-1 and TRBJ2-1; TRBD2 might be the D (6 bases). V was clipped by 5 bases and J by 2 bases, with 13 bases between them. Germline lookup yields CDR1 SQVTM and CDR2 ANQGSEA. This CDR3 contains 14 residues. CDR3 in amino acids: CSVCQSGPYNEQFF. The CDR3 nucleotides are TGCAGCGTTTGTCAAAGCGGGCCCTACAATGAGCAGTTCTTC.

The chain combines TRBV28 with TRBJ1-2, with D possibly matching TRBD1 (5 bases). CDR1 MDHEN and CDR2 SYDVKM come from the germline V gene. CDR3 length: 12 amino acids. Deletions cut 3 bases from V and 5 bases from J, with 7 bases between. CDR3 bases: TGTGCCAGCAGTTTTTCAGGGTATGGCTACACCTTC. It translates to CASSFSGYGYTF.

In this sample, this clone turned up a few times. The J gene is TRBJ2-2, the V gene TRBV14; no clear D. V lost 5 bases, J lost 6 bases, and 7 bases lay in between. The germline V gene has CDR1 SGHDN and CDR2 FVKESK. CDR3 length equals 12 residues. For the CDR3, the DNA is TGTGCCAGCAGCAATCAGGCCGGGGAGCTGTTTTTT. Its protein is CASSNQAGELFF. Using reference TRBV14 and TRBJ2-2 for the parts outside the CDR3, the full variable domain is EAGVTQFPSHSVIEKGQTVTLRCDPISGHDNLYWYRRVMGKEIKFLLHFVKESKQDESGMPNNRFLAERTGGTYSTLKVQPAELEDSGVYFCASSNQAGELFFGEGSRLTVL.

The genes are TRBV9 and TRBJ1-3; D is uncertain. This CDR3 region has 16 residues. Germline V CDR1 and CDR2: SGDLS, YYNGEE. V was pared by 0 bases and J by 4 bases, with 14 bases between. The CDR3 loop reads CASSVVDGEKGNTIYF. Written as DNA, the CDR3 is TGTGCCAGCAGCGTAGTGGACGGGGAAAAGGGAAACACCATATATTTT.

V usage is TRBV30 and J usage is TRBJ2-2; D might be TRBD2 (6 bases). The CDR3 has 15 amino acids. V was clipped by 6 bases and J by 5 bases, with 19 bases between them. Germline CDR1 is GTSNPN and CDR2 is SVGIG (reference sequence). The CDR3: CACAPGTAGTGELFF. The CDR3 nucleotides are TGTGCCTGTGCGCCAGGGACGGCGGGGACCGGGGAGCTGTTTTTT.

The chain has TRBV11-2 and TRBJ2-2; D might be TRBD2 (6 bases). Deletions cut 6 bases from V and 5 bases from J, with 25 bases between. Germline V gives CDR1 SGHAT, CDR2 FQNNGV. The CDR3 has 18 amino acids. The CDR3 DNA follows: TGTGCCAGCAGTTCACCGGGACTTTCCTCCATTTGGACCGGGGAGCTGTTTTTT. Translation: CASSSPGLSSIWTGELFF.

The gene calls are TRBV18 and TRBJ1-3; D is possibly TRBD1 (6 bases). The length of the CDR3 is 16 residues. V was cut by 0 bases and J by 0 bases, with 9 bases left in between. Germline CDR1 is KGHSH and CDR2 is LQKENI. Here the CDR3 DNA reads TGTGCCAGCTCACCACCGGGGGCTTACTCTGGAAACACCATATATTTT. This encodes CASSPPGAYSGNTIYF.

The chain couples TRBV7-9 to TRBJ2-3, with 7 bases fitting TRBD2. Germline assignment: CDR1 SEHNR and CDR2 FQNEAQ (reference sequence). This CDR3 is 13 amino acids long. The ends lost 5 bases at V and 6 bases at J; junction bases unmatched: 5. The CDR3: CASSPSGKDTQYF. In DNA, the CDR3 is TGTGCCAGCAGCCCGAGCGGGAAGGATACGCAGTATTTT.

The V gene is TRBV19, the J gene TRBJ2-3; D remains unclear. The V gene's germline CDR1 is LNHDA and CDR2 SQIVND (reference sequence). This CDR3 spans 16 amino acids. Trimming shortened V by 5 bases and J by 2 bases, and 17 bases separated the two germline ends. CDR3 in amino acids: CASSLYGSLPTDTQYF. DNA for the CDR3: TGTGCCAGTAGTTTATACGGGTCCCTCCCCACAGATACGCAGTATTTT.

This sequence joins TRBV3-1 (or the pseudogene TRBV3-2) and TRBJ1-1; the D gene is possibly TRBD1 (5 bases). V was pared by 0 bases and J by 4 bases, with 12 bases between. Germline CDR1 LGHDT, CDR2 YNNKEL (reference sequence). This CDR3 is 15 amino acids long. Written as DNA, the CDR3 is TGTGCCAGCAGCCAAGATGGGGCGCAGGGCACTGAAGCTTTCTTT. Encoded protein: CASSQDGAQGTEAFF.

The rearrangement links TRBV12-5 to TRBJ1-2; no definite D call. This CDR3 has 13 amino acids. Per germline, CDR1 LGHNT and CDR2 FRNRAP. V shed 3 bases and J shed 5 bases, with 10 bases lying between them. The CDR3 coding sequence is TGTGCTAGTGGTTTTGGTCAGAAATATGGCTACACCTTC. Amino acid sequence: CASGFGQKYGYTF.

V gene TRBV5-1 combines with J gene TRBJ2-3, with D maybe TRBD2 (7 bases). The germline CDR1 and CDR2 sequences are SGHRS and YFSETQ. The CDR3 contains 16 residues. V lost 5 bases and J lost 1, with 17 bases in between. The CDR3 DNA reads as TGCGCCAGCAGGAGGGGGTCCAGCGGGGGCACAGATACGCAGTATTTT. It translates to CASRRGSSGGTDTQYF.

The chain combines TRBV5-6 with TRBJ2-1, with TRBD2 identical over 11 bases. Germline assignment: CDR1 SGHDT and CDR2 YYEEEE. J gave up 5 bases and V 0 bases, and 4 bases lay outside the gene matches. The length of the CDR3 is 16 residues. The CDR3 region has the DNA TGTGCCAGCAGCTTGGTAACTAGCGGGGGCCACAATGAGCAGTTCTTC. This encodes CASSLVTSGGHNEQFF. The full variable domain, rest sourced from reference TRBV5-6 and TRBJ2-1, is DAGVTQSPTHLIKTRGQQVTLRCSPKSGHDTVSWYQQALGQGPQFIFQYYEEEERQRGNFPDRFSGHQFPNYSSELNVNALLLGDSALYLCASSLVTSGGHNEQFFGPGTRLTVL.

The chain carries TRBV19 and TRBJ1-2; D is uncertain. This CDR3 region has 13 residues. The germline V gene has CDR1 LNHDA and CDR2 SQIVND (reference sequence). Trimming left V 5 bases short and J 4 bases short, with 11 bases between. CDR3 sequence reads: CASSSPPVYGYTF. Here the CDR3 DNA reads TGTGCCAGTAGTTCCCCTCCTGTCTATGGCTACACCTTC. Full variable domain (rest looked up from reference TRBV19 and TRBJ1-2): DGGITQSPKYLFRKEGQNVTLSCEQNLNHDAMYWYRQDPGQGLRLIYYSQIVNDFQKGDIAEGYSVSREKKESFPLTVTSAQKNPTAFYLCASSSPPVYGYTFGSGTRLTVV.

This clone was observed once. V is TRBV24-1 and J is TRBJ2-5; a possible D gene is TRBD1 (5 bases). The germline V and J ends were trimmed by 2 bases and 4 bases, with 10 bases remaining between them. The germline CDR1 and CDR2 sequences are KGHDR and SFDVKD. The CDR3 consists of 14 residues. The CDR3 DNA is TGTGCCACCAGTGATTCTGGCAGGGTAGAGACCCAGTACTTC. Its protein is CATSDSGRVETQYF.

The chain is built from TRBV29-1 and TRBJ2-3, with D tentatively TRBD1 (6 bases). Germline V CDR1 and CDR2: SQVTM, ANQGSEA. Deletions cut 7 bases from V and 5 bases from J, with 22 bases between. This CDR3 spans 15 amino acids. Written as DNA, the CDR3 is TGCAGCGCCGGGAATAGGCTCGGGGACAAAGATACGCAGTATTTT. This codes for CSAGNRLGDKDTQYF.

The chain links TRBV11-2 to TRBJ2-3, with a weak D call TRBD1 (6 bases). The CDR3 covers 17 residues. Deletions cut 8 bases from V and 5 bases from J, with 26 bases between. The germline CDR1 and CDR2 sequences are SGHAT and FQNNGV. CDR3 loop: CASGHHRDTTWVDTQYF. CDR3 DNA: TGTGCCAGCGGGCACCACCGGGACACTACTTGGGTAGATACGCAGTATTTT.

V usage is TRBV12-3 or TRBV12-4 and J usage is TRBJ1-5; D is perhaps TRBD1 (6 bases). The V gene lost 6 bases and the J gene lost 6 bases, with 12 bases spanning the gap. The length of the CDR3 is 13 residues. CDR3 bases: TGTGCCAGCAGCTCACAGGGCGGTCAGCCCCAGCATTTT. It specifies CASSSQGGQPQHF.

This clone was picked up one time. The chain has TRBV9 and TRBJ2-5; TRBD2 matches at 14 bases. V dropped 3 bases and J dropped 5; count of bases not matched to a gene: 3. Germline lookup yields CDR1 SGDLS and CDR2 YYNGEE. The CDR3 covers 15 residues. CDR3: CASSAGTSGGETQYF. In DNA form, the CDR3 reads TGTGCCAGCAGCGCCGGGACTAGCGGGGGCGAGACCCAGTACTTC.

The chain has TRBV12-3 or TRBV12-4 and TRBJ2-7, with D uncertain. Between the trimmed V and J ends, which lost 0 bases and 9 bases, there was a span of 9 bases. The CDR3 runs to 12 residues. As DNA, the CDR3 is TGTGCCAGCAGTTTAGCGGGCTCCGTGCAGTACTTC. Its translation: CASSLAGSVQYF.

The genes are TRBV7-3 and TRBJ1-4; D gene unclear. The germline V gene encodes CDR1 SGHTA and CDR2 FQGTGA. CDR3 length: 14 amino acids. Trimming took 6 bases from V and 1 from J, leaving 9 bases between them. The CDR3 region has the DNA TGTGCCAGCAGTAACACCGTAACTAATGAAAAACTGTTTTTT. It codes for CASSNTVTNEKLFF. The complete variable domain, with remaining parts taken from reference TRBV7-3 and TRBJ1-4, reads GAGVSQTPSNKVTEKGKYVELRCDPISGHTALYWYRQSLGQGPEFLIYFQGTGAADDSGLPNDRFFAVRPEGSVSTLKIQRTERGDSAVYLCASSNTVTNEKLFFGSGTQLSVL.